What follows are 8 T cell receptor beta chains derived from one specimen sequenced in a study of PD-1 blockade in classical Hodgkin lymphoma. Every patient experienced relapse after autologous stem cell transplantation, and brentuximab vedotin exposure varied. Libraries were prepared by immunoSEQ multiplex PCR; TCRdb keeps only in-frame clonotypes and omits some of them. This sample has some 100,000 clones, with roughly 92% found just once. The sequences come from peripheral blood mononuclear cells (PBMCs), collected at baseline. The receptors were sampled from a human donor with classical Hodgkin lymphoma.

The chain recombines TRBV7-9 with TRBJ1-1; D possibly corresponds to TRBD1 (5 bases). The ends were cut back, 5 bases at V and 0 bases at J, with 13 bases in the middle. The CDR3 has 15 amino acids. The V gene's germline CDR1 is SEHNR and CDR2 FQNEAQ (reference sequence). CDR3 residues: CASSIMRQLNTEAFF. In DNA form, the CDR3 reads TGTGCCAGCAGCATTATGCGACAGCTGAACACTGAAGCTTTCTTT.

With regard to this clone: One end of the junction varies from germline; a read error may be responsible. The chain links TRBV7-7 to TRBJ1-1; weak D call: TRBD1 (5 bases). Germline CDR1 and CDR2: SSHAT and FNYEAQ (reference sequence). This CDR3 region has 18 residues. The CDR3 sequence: CASSLGNFGGKGNTEAFF. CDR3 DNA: TGTGCTAGCAGCTTAGGAAATTTTGGGGGGAAAGGGAACACTGAAGCTTTCTTT.

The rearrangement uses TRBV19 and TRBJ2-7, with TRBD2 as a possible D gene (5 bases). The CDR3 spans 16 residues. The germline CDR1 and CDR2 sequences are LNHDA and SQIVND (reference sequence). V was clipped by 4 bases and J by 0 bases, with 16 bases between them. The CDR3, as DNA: TGTGCCAGTAGTACCCGGAGCGGAGTCAGCTCCTACGAGCAGTACTTC. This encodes CASSTRSGVSSYEQYF.

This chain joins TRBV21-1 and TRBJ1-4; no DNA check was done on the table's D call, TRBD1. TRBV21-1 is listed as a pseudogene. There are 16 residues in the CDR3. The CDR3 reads CASSRRTGPTNEKLFF. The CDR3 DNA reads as TGTGCCAGCAGCCGCCGGACAGGGCCAACTAATGAAAAACTGTTTTTT.

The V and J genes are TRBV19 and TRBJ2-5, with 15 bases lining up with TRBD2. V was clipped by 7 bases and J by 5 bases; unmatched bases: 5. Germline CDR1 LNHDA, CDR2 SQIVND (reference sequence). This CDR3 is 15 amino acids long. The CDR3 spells CASKGTSGRTETQYF. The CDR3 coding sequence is TGTGCCAGTAAGGGGACTAGCGGGAGGACTGAGACCCAGTACTTC.

CDR3 in DNA: TGTGCCTGGGGTCCGGCAGGTGGTAAAGATACGCAGTATTTT. It encodes CAWGPAGGKDTQYF. This chain uses TRBV30 with TRBJ2-3, with unresolved D. Trimming shortened V by 5 bases and J by 5 bases, and 17 bases separated the two germline ends. Germline CDR1 GTSNPN, CDR2 SVGIG (reference sequence). This CDR3 contains 14 residues.

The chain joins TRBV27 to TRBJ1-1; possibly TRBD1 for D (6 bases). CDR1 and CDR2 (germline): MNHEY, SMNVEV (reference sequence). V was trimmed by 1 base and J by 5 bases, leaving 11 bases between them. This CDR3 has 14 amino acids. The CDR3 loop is CASSLYQGGTEAFF. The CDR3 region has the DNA TGTGCCAGCAGTTTATATCAAGGGGGGACTGAAGCTTTCTTT.

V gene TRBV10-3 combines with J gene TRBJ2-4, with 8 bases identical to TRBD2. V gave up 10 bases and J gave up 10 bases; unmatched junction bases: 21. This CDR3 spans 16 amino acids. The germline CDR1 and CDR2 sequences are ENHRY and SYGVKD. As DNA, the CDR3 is TGTGCCACGGGGGGGGGAAAGACTAGCCTTGGAGGAATTCAGTACTTC. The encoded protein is CATGGGKTSLGGIQYF.